The 32 T cell receptor beta chains given below trace back to one sample, sequenced in a study of blood T cell repertoires in COVID-19. Only in-frame clones appear in the TCRdb table, and some are missing; sequencing was by immunoSEQ multiplex PCR. This sample has 72,000 or so clones, with around nine tenths found just once. Sequenced material: peripheral blood. The receptors shown here come from an older woman with acute or convalescent COVID-19.

The V call is TRBV3-1 (or the pseudogene TRBV3-2), the J call TRBJ2-7, with 12 bases lining up with TRBD1. In germline, CDR1 is LGHDT, CDR2 YNNKEL (reference sequence). This CDR3 has 16 amino acids. V dropped 4 bases and J dropped 7; count of bases not matched to a gene: 11. DNA for the CDR3: TGTGCCAGCAGCCCCTCCTTGGGACAGGGGGCAAGAGAGCAGTACTTC. It translates to CASSPSLGQGAREQYF.

The chain is built from TRBV2 and TRBJ1-3; 8 positions match TRBD1. The CDR3 runs 17 residues. Germline V CDR1 and CDR2: SNHLY, FYNNEI. The J segment lost 2 bases and the V segment lost 4 bases, leaving 10 bases of the junction unmatched. CDR3 bases: TGTGCCAGCAGTGCATCAGGGGGCAGAAGAACTGGAAACACCATATATTTT. Its protein is CASSASGGRRTGNTIYF.

V usage is TRBV2 and J usage is TRBJ2-7; 9 nucleotides line up with TRBD1. The CDR3 consists of 14 residues. Germline CDR1 is SNHLY and CDR2 is FYNNEI. J gave up 0 bases and V 5 bases, and 2 bases lay outside the gene matches. CDR3 region: CASSRDRDSYEQYF. The CDR3 DNA reads as TGTGCCAGCAGTCGGGACAGGGACTCCTACGAGCAGTACTTC.

This clone is medium-sized within its sample. The gene calls are TRBV7-2 and TRBJ2-3; a possible D gene is TRBD2 (7 bases). V gave up 3 bases and J gave up 6 bases, with 13 bases separating them. The CDR3 covers 14 residues. Germline loops: CDR1 SGHTA, CDR2 FQGNSA. DNA for the CDR3: TGTGCCAGCAGCTTGGGGGGGGCCAGGGATACGCAGTATTTT. Protein sequence: CASSLGGARDTQYF.

J is TRBJ2-5 and V is TRBV5-4, with TRBD2 matching 12 bases. This CDR3 region has 16 residues. Germline V lookup: CDR1 SGHNT, CDR2 YYREEE (reference sequence). V lost 4 bases and J lost 1; bases outside the gene matches: 5. The CDR3 DNA reads TGTGCCAGCAGCGCTGGACTAGCGGGGATCCAAGAGACCCAGTACTTC. It translates to CASSAGLAGIQETQYF.

This chain uses TRBV7-6 with TRBJ2-3; maybe TRBD1 (6 bases). The V and J ends lost 1 base and 0 bases respectively, with 8 bases between them. Germline V gives CDR1 SGHVS, CDR2 FNYEAQ. CDR3 length: 15 amino acids. The CDR3 protein is CASSLGTASTDTQYF. CDR3 coding DNA: TGTGCCAGCAGCTTAGGGACAGCGAGCACAGATACGCAGTATTTT.

CDR3 loop: CASKPGTGSKEQFF. DNA of the CDR3: TGTGCCAGCAAACCCGGGACAGGGTCAAAGGAGCAGTTCTTC. V usage is TRBV27 and J usage is TRBJ2-1; 9 bases are a match to TRBD1. From germline, CDR1 is MNHEY and CDR2 SMNVEV (reference sequence). The CDR3 contains 14 residues. V shed 7 bases, J shed 10 bases, and the junction held 11 bases outside the gene matches.

This CDR3 is CASSSRSGTGNEQYF. CDR3 nucleotides: TGTGCCAGCAGTTCGAGATCCGGGACAGGGAACGAGCAGTACTTC. The V and J genes are TRBV2 and TRBJ2-7, with TRBD1 matching over 9 bases. The germline gives CDR1 SNHLY, CDR2 FYNNEI. The CDR3 has 15 amino acids. V was clipped by 5 bases and J by 5 bases; unmatched bases: 10.

This chain links TRBV6-5 with TRBJ2-7; 9 bases are a match to TRBD1. V lost 0 bases to trimming and J lost 7 bases; unmatched junction nucleotides: 4. This CDR3 is 14 amino acids long. Germline assignment: CDR1 MNHEY and CDR2 SVGAGI. The CDR3 region has the DNA TGTGCCAGCAGTTACTCTACAGGGGGCGTGGAGCAGTACTTC. It encodes CASSYSTGGVEQYF.

This sequence joins TRBV4-1 and TRBJ2-4; TRBD1 matches 9 bases. V was clipped by 4 bases and J by 8 bases; unmatched bases: 6. The CDR3 covers 14 residues. Germline V gives CDR1 MGHRA, CDR2 YSYEKL. CDR3 nucleotide sequence: TGCGCCAGCAGCCGCGGACAGGGGCTGGACATTCAGTACTTC. The encoded protein is CASSRGQGLDIQYF.

The rearrangement uses TRBV6-4 and TRBJ2-1, with TRBD2 matching over 12 bases. J lost 7 bases, V lost 6 bases, and 7 bases had no gene match. Germline V gene lookup returns CDR1 MRHNA and CDR2 SNTAGT. CDR3 length equals 15 residues. In nucleotides, the CDR3 is TGTGCCAGCAGCGCGGGACTAGCGGGCTTGAATGAGCAGTTCTTC. Its translation is CASSAGLAGLNEQFF.

There are a few counts of this clone. V usage is TRBV4-1 and J usage is TRBJ2-3, with D possibly matching TRBD1 (5 bases). The CDR3 totals 14 residues. Germline-derived CDR1 and CDR2 are MGHRA and YSYEKL. Trimming took 7 bases from V and 1 from J, leaving 12 bases between them. The CDR3 here is CASNQARGTDTQYF. CDR3 DNA sequence: TGCGCCAGCAACCAGGCCAGGGGCACAGATACGCAGTATTTT.

CDR3 residues: CASRLERVSYEQYF. As DNA, the CDR3 is TGTGCCAGCAGACTAGAGCGGGTTTCCTACGAGCAGTACTTC. V and J are TRBV27 and TRBJ2-7; D is possibly TRBD2 (6 bases). Germline loops: CDR1 MNHEY, CDR2 SMNVEV (reference sequence). The CDR3 runs 14 residues. V lost 6 bases and J 1 base, leaving 13 bases between the germline ends.

The rearrangement links TRBV3-1 (or the pseudogene TRBV3-2) to TRBJ2-3; a possible D gene is TRBD1 (6 bases). Germline V gene sequence: CDR1 LGHDT, CDR2 YNNKEL (reference sequence). Trimming took 4 bases from V and 2 from J, leaving 19 bases between them. CDR3 length: 17 residues. CDR3 nucleotide sequence: TGTGCCAGCAGCCCGACATGGGACATCCCCCCCACAGATACGCAGTATTTT. Protein product: CASSPTWDIPPTDTQYF.

The rearrangement links TRBV4-1 to TRBJ2-2; 7 bases line up with TRBD1. The CDR3 length is 16 residues. Germline CDR1 and CDR2: MGHRA and YSYEKL. Losses at the gene ends were 4 bases for V and 6 bases for J; bases not matched to a gene: 11. The CDR3 loop is CASSLRQGFSPGELFF. The CDR3 DNA reads TGCGCCAGCAGCCTCCGACAGGGCTTTTCTCCCGGGGAGCTGTTTTTT.

The chain employs TRBV2 and TRBJ2-1, with TRBD2 matching 14 bases. Trimming removed 7 bases from V and 12 bases from J; junction bases left unmatched: 14. CDR3 length: 16 amino acids. In germline, CDR1 is SNHLY, CDR2 FYNNEI. The CDR3 sequence is CASNAGTSGGRPRQFF. For the CDR3, the DNA is TGTGCCAGCAACGCAGGGACTAGCGGGGGCCGGCCGCGGCAGTTCTTC. Together with reference TRBV2 and TRBJ2-1, the CDR3 gives the full variable domain: EPEVTQTPSHQVTQMGQEVILRCVPISNHLYFYWYRQILGQKVEFLVSFYNNEISEKSEIFDDQFSVERPDGSNFTLKIRSTKLEDSAMYFCASNAGTSGGRPRQFFGPGTRLTVL.

On this clone itself: The same CDR3 can be traced to other DNA sequences in this sample. The chain couples TRBV5-1 to TRBJ2-7; TRBD1 might be the D (6 bases). The CDR3 consists of 12 residues. Germline-derived CDR1 and CDR2 are SGHRS and YFSETQ. Trimming left V 2 bases short and J 4 bases short, with 7 bases between. In nucleotides, the CDR3 is TGCGCCAGCAGCTTACAGGGATACGAGCAGTACTTC. Translating it yields CASSLQGYEQYF.

V and J are TRBV2 and TRBJ2-7; weak D call: TRBD1 (5 bases). Trimming cost V 4 bases and J 3 bases, with 13 bases left between them. The CDR3 runs to 14 residues. Looked up from germline, CDR1 is SNHLY and CDR2 is FYNNEI. The CDR3 region is CASSADGQLYEQYF. For the CDR3, the DNA is TGTGCCAGCAGTGCAGACGGACAACTCTACGAGCAGTACTTC.

The rearrangement uses TRBV14 and TRBJ1-5; D is undetermined. V was clipped by 3 bases and J by 4 bases, with 7 bases between them. The CDR3 covers 13 residues. CDR1 and CDR2 from the germline V gene are SGHDN and FVKESK. Here the CDR3 DNA reads TGTGCCAGCAGCCAGTCGTATAATCAGCCCCAGCATTTT. Translated: CASSQSYNQPQHF.

V usage is TRBV3-1 (or the pseudogene TRBV3-2) and J usage is TRBJ1-6; TRBD1 matches at 7 bases. The CDR3 length is 15 residues. After removal of 4 bases from V and 4 bases from J, the junction contained 4 bases not matched to a gene. CDR1 is LGHDT and CDR2 is YNNKEL in the germline V gene (reference sequence). The CDR3 sequence is CASSLGQPYNSPLHF. Written as DNA, the CDR3 is TGTGCCAGCAGCCTGGGACAGCCGTATAATTCACCCCTCCACTTT.

V usage is TRBV6-5 and J usage is TRBJ2-7; 8 nucleotides agree with TRBD1. V was pared by 0 bases and J by 2 bases, with 0 bases of the junction left unmatched. There are 14 residues in the CDR3. The V gene's germline CDR1 is MNHEY and CDR2 SVGAGI. The CDR3 DNA follows: TGTGCCAGCAGTTACTCGGACAGGGCCTACGAGCAGTACTTC. This translates into CASSYSDRAYEQYF.

This clone was seen at least ten times. The chain combines TRBV21-1 with TRBJ2-5; the D call in the table, TRBD1, was not verified against the DNA. TRBV21-1 is noted as a pseudogene. The CDR3 contains 15 residues. In DNA form, the CDR3 reads TGTGCCAGCAGCAGTTCCAACAGGGGGAAAGAGACCCAGTACTTC. The encoded protein is CASSSSNRGKETQYF.

The V gene is TRBV7-2, the J gene TRBJ2-7; 8 nucleotides agree with TRBD2. V was clipped by 1 base and J by 0 bases; unmatched bases: 8. This CDR3 is built from 17 residues. Germline V CDR1 and CDR2: SGHTA, FQGNSA. The CDR3 region is CASSLELRLANSYEQYF. The CDR3 DNA reads TGTGCCAGCAGCTTAGAGTTGAGACTAGCGAACTCCTACGAGCAGTACTTC.

This clone turned up a few times. The rearrangement uses TRBV5-1 and TRBJ2-2; D gene ambiguous. Germline V gene sequence: CDR1 SGHRS, CDR2 YFSETQ. The V and J ends lost 2 bases and 9 bases respectively, with 5 bases between them. The CDR3 is 11 residues long. CDR3 in DNA: TGCGCCAGCAGCTTAGACAGGGAGCTGTTTTTT. Its translation is CASSLDRELFF.

The rearrangement joins TRBV19 to TRBJ2-5, with 14 bases fitting TRBD2. The CDR3 is made up of 16 amino acids. Trimming removed 4 bases from V and 2 bases from J; junction bases left unmatched: 3. Germline CDR1 reads LNHDA; CDR2 reads SQIVND (reference sequence). The CDR3 nucleotides are TGTGCCAGTAGTAGGGGACTAGCGGGGGATCAAGAGACCCAGTACTTC. The encoded protein is CASSRGLAGDQETQYF.

In nucleotides, the CDR3 is TGTGCCAGCAGTGAGGGGAGCTCGGGGGGGCTCTCCTACGAGCAGTACTTC. Translation gives CASSEGSSGGLSYEQYF. The chain couples TRBV2 to TRBJ2-7, with TRBD2 matching 8 bases. J gave up 0 bases and V 3 bases, and 10 bases lay outside the gene matches. Looked up from germline, CDR1 is SNHLY and CDR2 is FYNNEI. The CDR3 loop spans 17 amino acids.

V gene TRBV7-9 combines with J gene TRBJ2-1; 7 bases agree with TRBD2. The CDR3 is made up of 15 amino acids. The V and J ends lost 7 bases and 8 bases, in that order; junction bases with no gene match: 14. Germline V gene data show CDR1 as SEHNR and CDR2 as FQNEAQ (reference sequence). CDR3 loop: CASTPELAVSDEQFF. Here the CDR3 DNA reads TGTGCCAGCACACCCGAGCTAGCGGTTTCCGATGAGCAGTTCTTC.

V and J are TRBV4-2 and TRBJ2-3, with 12 bases lining up with TRBD2. The CDR3 spans 19 residues. Germline CDR1 reads LGHNA; CDR2 reads YNFKEQ. V lost 4 bases to trimming and J lost 0 bases; unmatched junction nucleotides: 11. In DNA, the CDR3 is TGTGCCAGCAGCCCCCCAGAGACTAGCGGGGGTTCTAGCACAGATACGCAGTATTTT. It is translated as CASSPPETSGGSSTDTQYF.

The chain has TRBV3-1 (or the pseudogene TRBV3-2) and TRBJ2-5; D is perhaps TRBD2 (5 bases). V was shortened by 4 bases and J by 1 base, with 13 bases between the two germline ends. Germline values: CDR1 LGHDT, CDR2 YNNKEL (reference sequence). The CDR3 spans 15 residues. CDR3 sequence (DNA): TGTGCCAGCAGCCCTGAGGGCGCCTTCCAAGAGACCCAGTACTTC. This translates into CASSPEGAFQETQYF.

V gene TRBV10-3 combines with J gene TRBJ1-2; D not resolved. Trimming cost V 6 bases and J 8 bases, with 10 bases left between them. The CDR3 spans 11 residues. Germline-derived CDR1 and CDR2 are ENHRY and SYGVKD. This CDR3 reads CAIRSLSGYTF. The CDR3 DNA reads TGTGCCATCAGGTCACTATCCGGCTACACCTTC.

This clone was seen a few times. The rearrangement links TRBV9 to TRBJ1-6; TRBD1 agrees at 7 bases. V lost 0 bases to trimming and J lost 8 bases; unmatched junction nucleotides: 8. Germline values: CDR1 SGDLS, CDR2 YYNGEE. The length of the CDR3 is 16 residues. The CDR3 DNA reads TGTGCCAGCAGCGTAGGAGGTTCAAGGGGGCATTCACCCCTCCACTTT. It codes for CASSVGGSRGHSPLHF.

The J gene is TRBJ1-2, the V gene TRBV11-2; a possible D gene is TRBD1 (5 bases). The V and J ends lost 4 bases and 8 bases respectively, with 14 bases between them. This CDR3 has 13 residues. Germline CDR1 is SGHAT and CDR2 is FQNNGV. The CDR3 sequence: CASSSSPGQGYTF. CDR3 bases: TGTGCCAGCAGCTCGAGTCCAGGGCAGGGCTACACCTTC.